The 30 T cell receptor beta chains below come from one sample, sequenced in a study of T cells expressing NK-cell markers. TCRdb re-called the 5' RACE reads and shows each CDR3 protein once, DNA omitted. The listing records roughly 300,000 distinct CDR3 sequences. Input material: blood T cells: a sorted CD56 or NKG2C T cell subset, CD4+ or CD8+ T cells, or bulk PBMC T cells (not recorded which). The receptor source for this set is a woman aged 18-69 years in good health.

This chain uses TRBV5-1 with TRBJ2-3; no DNA is available, so the TRBD2 call from TCRdb remains unchecked. The CDR3 consists of 15 residues. Germline-derived CDR1 and CDR2 are SGHRS and YFSETQ. CDR3 sequence: CASSLAVAGADTQYF. Supplemented by reference TRBV5-1 and TRBJ2-3, the full variable domain reads KAGVTQTPRYLIKTRGQQVTLSCSPISGHRSVSWYQQTPGQGLQFLFEYFSETQRNKGNFPGRFSGRQFSNSRSEMNVSTLELGDSALYLCASSLAVAGADTQYFGPGTRLTVL.

This rearrangement joins TRBV7-2 to TRBJ2-3. The CDR3 runs to 12 residues. The V gene's germline CDR1 is SGHTA and CDR2 FQGNSA. CDR3 region: CASSFWSDTQYF.

The chain joins TRBV12-3 or TRBV12-4 to TRBJ2-1. CDR3 length: 16 residues. CDR3 residues: CASSLAQKRTGNEQFF.

The chain carries TRBV6-1 and TRBJ2-7; TCRdb names TRBD1, which stays unverified in the absence of DNA. Looked up from germline, CDR1 is MNHNS and CDR2 is SASEGT. The CDR3 covers 13 residues. Here the CDR3 reads CASSRGGGREQYF.

The chain employs TRBV7-8 and TRBJ1-1. The CDR3 runs to 12 residues. Germline V CDR1 and CDR2: SGHVS, FQNEAQ. The CDR3 loop is CASSLRHTEAFF. Full variable domain (rest looked up from reference TRBV7-8 and TRBJ1-1): GAGVSQSPRYKVAKRGQDVALRCDPISGHVSLFWYQQALGQGPEFLTYFQNEAQLDKSGLPSDRFFAERPEGSVSTLKIQRTQQEDSAVYLCASSLRHTEAFFGQGTRLTVV.

This rearrangement joins TRBV7-2 to TRBJ1-2. CDR1 and CDR2 (germline): SGHTA, FQGNSA. The length of the CDR3 is 14 residues. The CDR3 here is CASSLRDSPYGYTF.

The gene calls are TRBV12-3 or TRBV12-4 and TRBJ1-3; checking the TCRdb D call of TRBD1 is not possible without DNA. The CDR3 length is 15 residues. CDR3 amino acids: CASTPTGSSGNTIYF.

The V call is TRBV29-1, the J call TRBJ2-3. The CDR3 consists of 12 residues. The germline V gene encodes CDR1 SQVTM and CDR2 ANQGSEA. The CDR3 spells CSVRQSTDTQYF.

The rearrangement links TRBV9 to TRBJ2-3. CDR1 is SGDLS and CDR2 is YYNGEE in the germline V gene. This CDR3 region has 17 residues. The chain's CDR3 is CASSVAPTQDSGDTQYF.

This sequence joins TRBV12-3 or TRBV12-4 and TRBJ1-2; no DNA is available, so the TRBD1 call from TCRdb remains unchecked. The CDR3 spans 15 residues. CDR3 protein: CASSLGLTGESGYTF.

This chain joins TRBV15 and TRBJ2-3; TCRdb's D call, TRBD2, is unchecked because there is no DNA. The CDR3 consists of 21 residues. The germline gives CDR1 LNHNV, CDR2 YYDKDF (reference sequence). The CDR3 sequence is CATSRDTRPPREAGGNYFQYF. The full variable domain, with the rest looked up from reference TRBV15 and TRBJ2-3, is DAMVIQNPRYQVTQFGKPVTLSCSQTLNHNVMYWYQQKSSQAPKLLFHYYDKDFNNEADTPDNFQSRRPNTSFCFLDIRSPGLGDTAMYLCATSRDTRPPREAGGNYFQYFGPGTRLTVL.

The chain recombines TRBV5-6 with TRBJ1-4; TCRdb designates TRBD1, a call that cannot be tested without DNA. From germline, CDR1 is SGHDT and CDR2 YYEEEE. CDR3 length: 18 amino acids. CDR3 protein: CASSLAGHGWPRNEKLFF.

The rearrangement uses TRBV5-6 and TRBJ1-1; TCRdb indicates TRBD1, and absent DNA this call remains unverified. The germline CDR1 and CDR2 sequences are SGHDT and YYEEEE. This CDR3 comprises 15 residues. CDR3 residues: CASSLRGGRFTEAFF. The full variable domain, its missing parts supplied by reference TRBV5-6 and TRBJ1-1, is DAGVTQSPTHLIKTRGQQVTLRCSPKSGHDTVSWYQQALGQGPQFIFQYYEEEERQRGNFPDRFSGHQFPNYSSELNVNALLLGDSALYLCASSLRGGRFTEAFFGQGTRLTVV.

CDR3 residues: CASSPRTPRRYTDTQYF. The genes are TRBV18 and TRBJ2-3; TCRdb picks TRBD1, but there is no DNA to check that call. This CDR3 is built from 17 residues. The germline V gene has CDR1 KGHSH and CDR2 LQKENI.

The chain couples TRBV28 to TRBJ2-5; the TRBD1 assignment by TCRdb is unverifiable without DNA. The CDR3 is 15 residues long. The germline gives CDR1 MDHEN, CDR2 SYDVKM. The CDR3 region is CASGFGGAGQETQYF.

V and J are TRBV5-1 and TRBJ1-5. The CDR3 length is 15 residues. CDR1 is SGHRS, CDR2 YFSETQ, per germline. CDR3 protein: CASRFDPRANQPQHF.

The rearrangement links TRBV5-1 to TRBJ2-7; TCRdb reports TRBD1, a call that lacks DNA to check it against. This CDR3 comprises 12 residues. Germline V gene data show CDR1 as SGHRS and CDR2 as YFSETQ. CDR3 sequence reads: CASSSATSEQYF.

The chain employs TRBV20-1 and TRBJ1-1. The V gene's germline CDR1 is DFQATT and CDR2 SNEGSKA (reference sequence). This CDR3 region has 14 residues. This chain's CDR3 is CSAVGIRTNTEAFF.

The chain links TRBV20-1 to TRBJ1-5; TCRdb's D call of TRBD1 is untestable without DNA. CDR1 is DFQATT, CDR2 SNEGSKA, per germline (reference sequence). The CDR3 spans 13 residues. CDR3 protein: CSAQPGSNQPQHF.

The chain has TRBV5-4 and TRBJ2-2. The CDR3 spans 15 residues. Germline values: CDR1 SGHNT, CDR2 YYREEE (reference sequence). Here the CDR3 reads CASSFSWANTGELFF.

The V call is TRBV18, the J call TRBJ1-5; TCRdb names TRBD1, which stays unverified in the absence of DNA. This CDR3 comprises 13 residues. CDR1 is KGHSH, CDR2 LQKENI, per germline. CDR3 region: CASFAGRNQPQHF.

This chain links TRBV12-3 or TRBV12-4 with TRBJ1-5; TCRdb lists TRBD1, though no DNA is available to test this call. This CDR3 spans 15 amino acids. The CDR3 here is CASSWGGRTNQPQHF.

The V gene is TRBV12-3 or TRBV12-4, the J gene TRBJ2-3; absent DNA, TCRdb's TRBD2 call cannot be checked. CDR3 length: 15 amino acids. The CDR3 loop is CASIRPGLGTDTQYF.

The J gene is TRBJ1-1, the V gene TRBV27. CDR1 MNHEY and CDR2 SMNVEV come from the germline V gene (reference sequence). This CDR3 region has 13 residues. CDR3 in amino acids: CASSPKGGSEAFF.

The chain uses TRBV10-3 and TRBJ1-4; the TCRdb D gene call, TRBD1, has no DNA to confirm it. This CDR3 has 12 residues. In germline, CDR1 is ENHRY, CDR2 SYGVKD. CDR3 protein: CAISGQNEKLFF.

The rearrangement joins TRBV5-5 to TRBJ2-3. This CDR3 has 15 amino acids. Germline V gene lookup returns CDR1 SGHKS and CDR2 YYEKEE (reference sequence). CDR3 protein: CASSLRRAGTDTQYF.

The chain has TRBV4-3 and TRBJ2-1; TCRdb designates TRBD2, a call that cannot be tested without DNA. The CDR3 spans 18 residues. The germline V gene has CDR1 LGHNA and CDR2 YSLEER. The CDR3 reads CASSRRTGVAGSFNEQFF.

The CDR3 sequence is CASSHPGGGTSGRRRDTQYF. The chain couples TRBV27 to TRBJ2-3; the TCRdb call, TRBD2, lacks DNA for checking. CDR1 is MNHEY and CDR2 is SMNVEV in the germline V gene (reference sequence). CDR3 length: 20 amino acids.

The rearrangement joins TRBV29-1 to TRBJ2-3; the D call of TRBD2 rests on TCRdb alone, since no DNA is present to check it. Germline lookup yields CDR1 SQVTM and CDR2 ANQGSEA. The CDR3 sequence is 15 residues long. CDR3 amino acids: CSVEWPPGSSDTQYF.

The J gene is TRBJ2-1, the V gene TRBV6-4. The CDR3 runs to 13 residues. Germline CDR1 is MRHNA and CDR2 is SNTAGT. The CDR3 protein is CASSATLGYEQFF.